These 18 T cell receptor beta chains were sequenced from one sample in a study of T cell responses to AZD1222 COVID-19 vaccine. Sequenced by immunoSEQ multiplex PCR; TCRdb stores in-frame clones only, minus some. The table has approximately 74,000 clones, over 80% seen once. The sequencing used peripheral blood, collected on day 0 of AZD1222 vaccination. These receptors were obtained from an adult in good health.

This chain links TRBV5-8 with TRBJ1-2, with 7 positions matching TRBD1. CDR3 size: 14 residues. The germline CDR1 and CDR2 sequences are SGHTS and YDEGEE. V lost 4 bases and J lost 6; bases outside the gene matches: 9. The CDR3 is CASSHDRVGNGYTF. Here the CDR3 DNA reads TGTGCCAGCAGCCACGACAGGGTAGGGAATGGCTACACCTTC.

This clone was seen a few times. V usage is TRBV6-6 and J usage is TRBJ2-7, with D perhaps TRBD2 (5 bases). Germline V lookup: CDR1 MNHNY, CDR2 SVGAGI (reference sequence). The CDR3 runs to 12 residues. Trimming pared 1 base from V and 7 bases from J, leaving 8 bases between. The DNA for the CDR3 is TGTGCCAGCAGTTACTACCCGGGGGAGCAGTACTTC. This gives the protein CASSYYPGEQYF.

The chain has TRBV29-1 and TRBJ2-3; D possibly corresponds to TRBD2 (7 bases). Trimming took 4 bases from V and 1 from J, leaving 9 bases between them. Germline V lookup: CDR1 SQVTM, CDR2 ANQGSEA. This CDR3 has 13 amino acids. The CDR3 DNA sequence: TGCAGCGTTGTAGGGGGGGGCACAGATACGCAGTATTTT. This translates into CSVVGGGTDTQYF.

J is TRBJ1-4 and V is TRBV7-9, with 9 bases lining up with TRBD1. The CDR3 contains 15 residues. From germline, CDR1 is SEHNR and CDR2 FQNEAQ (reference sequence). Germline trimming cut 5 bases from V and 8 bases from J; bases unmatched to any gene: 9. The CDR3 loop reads CASSLGQGEGEKLFF. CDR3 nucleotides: TGTGCCAGCAGCCTGGGACAGGGTGAGGGAGAAAAACTGTTTTTT.

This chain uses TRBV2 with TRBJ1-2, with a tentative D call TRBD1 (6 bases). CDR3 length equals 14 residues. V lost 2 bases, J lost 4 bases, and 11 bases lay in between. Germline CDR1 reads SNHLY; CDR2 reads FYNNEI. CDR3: CASSEQGQTYGYTF. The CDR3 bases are TGTGCCAGCAGTGAACAGGGGCAGACCTATGGCTACACCTTC.

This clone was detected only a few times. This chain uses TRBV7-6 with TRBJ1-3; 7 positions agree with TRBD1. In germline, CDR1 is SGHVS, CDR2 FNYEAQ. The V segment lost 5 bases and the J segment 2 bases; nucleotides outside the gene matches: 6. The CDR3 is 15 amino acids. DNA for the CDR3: TGTGCCAGCAGCAGAACGACAGGGCCTGGAAACACCATATATTTT. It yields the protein CASSRTTGPGNTIYF.

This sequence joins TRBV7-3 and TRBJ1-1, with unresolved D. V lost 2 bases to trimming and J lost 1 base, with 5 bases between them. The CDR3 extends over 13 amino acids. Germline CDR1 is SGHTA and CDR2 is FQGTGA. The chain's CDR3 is CASSLQENTEAFF. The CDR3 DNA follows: TGTGCCAGCAGCTTACAGGAGAACACTGAAGCTTTCTTT.

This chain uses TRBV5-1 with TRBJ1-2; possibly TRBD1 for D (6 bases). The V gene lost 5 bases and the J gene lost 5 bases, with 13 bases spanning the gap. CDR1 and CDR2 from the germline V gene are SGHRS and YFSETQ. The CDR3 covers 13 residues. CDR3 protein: CASSSEGGYGYTF. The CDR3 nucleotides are TGCGCCAGCAGTTCGGAAGGGGGTTATGGCTACACCTTC.

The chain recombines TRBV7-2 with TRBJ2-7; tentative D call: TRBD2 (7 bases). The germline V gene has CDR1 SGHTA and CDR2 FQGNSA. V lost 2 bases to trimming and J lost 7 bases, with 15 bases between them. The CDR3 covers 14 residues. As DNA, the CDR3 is TGTGCCAGCAGCTTAAGTGGGGGGGCTGAAGAGCAGTACTTC. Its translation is CASSLSGGAEEQYF. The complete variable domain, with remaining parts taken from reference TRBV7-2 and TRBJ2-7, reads GAGVSQSPSNKVTEKGKDVELRCDPISGHTALYWYRQSLGQGLEFLIYFQGNSAPDKSGLPSDRFSAERTGGSVSTLTIQRTQQEDSAVYLCASSLSGGAEEQYFGPGTRLTVT.

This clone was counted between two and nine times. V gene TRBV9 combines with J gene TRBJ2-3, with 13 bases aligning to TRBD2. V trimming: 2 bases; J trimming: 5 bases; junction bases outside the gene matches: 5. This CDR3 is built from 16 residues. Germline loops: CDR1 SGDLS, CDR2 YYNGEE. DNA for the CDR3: TGTGCCAGCAGCGTTACTAGCGGGGGGGCCATAGATACGCAGTATTTT. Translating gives CASSVTSGGAIDTQYF. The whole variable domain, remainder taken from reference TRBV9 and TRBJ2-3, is DSGVTQTPKHLITATGQRVTLRCSPRSGDLSVYWYQQSLDQGLQFLIQYYNGEERAKGNILERFSAQQFPDLHSELNLSSLELGDSALYFCASSVTSGGAIDTQYFGPGTRLTVL.

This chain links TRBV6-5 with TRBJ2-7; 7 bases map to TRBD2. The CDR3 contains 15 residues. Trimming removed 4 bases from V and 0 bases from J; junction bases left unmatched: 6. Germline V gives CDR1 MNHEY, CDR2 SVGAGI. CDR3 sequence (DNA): TGTGCCAGCAGTTCCTCCGGGACTACCTCCTACGAGCAGTACTTC. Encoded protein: CASSSSGTTSYEQYF.

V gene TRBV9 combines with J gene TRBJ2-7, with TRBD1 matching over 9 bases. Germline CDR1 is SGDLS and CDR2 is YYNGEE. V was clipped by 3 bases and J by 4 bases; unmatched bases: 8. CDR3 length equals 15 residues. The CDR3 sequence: CASSASQGATYEQYF. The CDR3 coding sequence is TGTGCCAGCAGCGCCTCACAGGGGGCGACATACGAGCAGTACTTC.

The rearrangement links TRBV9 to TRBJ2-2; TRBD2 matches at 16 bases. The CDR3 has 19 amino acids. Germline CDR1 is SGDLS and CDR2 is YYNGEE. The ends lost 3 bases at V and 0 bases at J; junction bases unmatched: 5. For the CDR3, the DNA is TGTGCCAGCAGCGAAGCCGGGACTAGCGGGGGGGCGAACACCGGGGAGCTGTTTTTT. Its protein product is CASSEAGTSGGANTGELFF.

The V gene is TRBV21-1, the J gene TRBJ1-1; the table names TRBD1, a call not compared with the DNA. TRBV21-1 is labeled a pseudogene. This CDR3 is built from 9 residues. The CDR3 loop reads CASRDKAFF. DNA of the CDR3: TGTGCCAGCAGGGACAAAGCTTTCTTT.

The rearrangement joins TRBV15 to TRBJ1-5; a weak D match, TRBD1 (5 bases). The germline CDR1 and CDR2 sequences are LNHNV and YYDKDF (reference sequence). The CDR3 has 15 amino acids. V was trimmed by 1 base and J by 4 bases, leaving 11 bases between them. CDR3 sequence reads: CATSRGRAKNQPQHF. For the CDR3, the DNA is TGTGCCACCAGCAGAGGCAGGGCTAAAAATCAGCCCCAGCATTTT.

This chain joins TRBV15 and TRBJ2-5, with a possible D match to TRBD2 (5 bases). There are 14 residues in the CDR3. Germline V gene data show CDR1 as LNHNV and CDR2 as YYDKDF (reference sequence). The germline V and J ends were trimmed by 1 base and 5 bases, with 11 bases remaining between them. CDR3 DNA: TGTGCCACCAGCAGAGGAGGGCAAGGGGAGACCCAGTACTTC. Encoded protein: CATSRGGQGETQYF.

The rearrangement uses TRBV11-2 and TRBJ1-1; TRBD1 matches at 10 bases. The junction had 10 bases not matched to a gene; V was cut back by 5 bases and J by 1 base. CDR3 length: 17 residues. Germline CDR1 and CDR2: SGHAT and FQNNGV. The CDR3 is CASSPSGTGVGNTEAFF. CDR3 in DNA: TGTGCCAGCAGCCCCTCCGGGACAGGGGTGGGGAACACTGAAGCTTTCTTT. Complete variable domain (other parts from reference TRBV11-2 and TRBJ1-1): EAGVAQSPRYKIIEKRQSVAFWCNPISGHATLYWYQQILGQGPKLLIQFQNNGVVDDSQLPKDRFSAERLKGVDSTLKIQPAKLEDSAVYLCASSPSGTGVGNTEAFFGQGTRLTVV.

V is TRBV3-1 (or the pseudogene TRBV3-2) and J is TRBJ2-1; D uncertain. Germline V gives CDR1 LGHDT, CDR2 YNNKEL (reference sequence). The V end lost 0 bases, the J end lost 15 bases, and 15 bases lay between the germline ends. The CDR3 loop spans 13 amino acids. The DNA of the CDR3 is TGTGCCAGCAGCCAAGATCCTGGGCGCCGGCTGTTCTTC. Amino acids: CASSQDPGRRLFF.